The present T cell receptor beta chain was sequenced within a study of blood T cell repertoires in COVID-19. Study summary: Researchers got acute and convalescent COVID-19 samples from the United States, Italy and Spain.

The length of the CDR3 is 14 residues. After removal of 3 bases from V and 12 bases from J, the junction contained 10 bases not matched to a gene. Germline V lookup: CDR1 DFQATT, CDR2 SNEGSKA (reference sequence). As handled by the study authors: Reference gene primer amplification in the assay estimated nucleated cell counts. Profiling relied on immunoSEQ multiplex PCR, and the TCRdb table lists in-frame clones only, not all of them. V, J and clone size reflect that table, while D and trimming were determined from the DNA. The sample contains about 280,000 clones, 85% to 90% of which appear only once.

The sequence derives from a human donor in a cohort sampled during active COVID-19. Sequencing was performed on peripheral blood. This chain connects TRBV20-1 to TRBJ2-1; 11 bases fit TRBD1. The CDR3 bases are TGCAGTGCTAGTAAGGACAGGGGGCGCACGCGGCAGTTCTTC. Protein product: CSASKDRGRTRQFF.